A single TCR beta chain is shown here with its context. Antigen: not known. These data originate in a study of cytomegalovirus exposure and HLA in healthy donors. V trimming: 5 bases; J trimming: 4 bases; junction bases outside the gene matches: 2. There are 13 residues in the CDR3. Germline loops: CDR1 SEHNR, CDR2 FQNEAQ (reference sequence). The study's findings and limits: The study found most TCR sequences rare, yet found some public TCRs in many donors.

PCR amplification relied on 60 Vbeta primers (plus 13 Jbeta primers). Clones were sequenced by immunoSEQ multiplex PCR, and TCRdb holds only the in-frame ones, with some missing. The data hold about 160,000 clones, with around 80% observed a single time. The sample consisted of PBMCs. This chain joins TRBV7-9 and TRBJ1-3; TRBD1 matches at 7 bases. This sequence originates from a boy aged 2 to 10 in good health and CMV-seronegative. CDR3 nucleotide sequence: TGTGCCAGCAGCCCGGGACAGGGAAACACCATATATTTT. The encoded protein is CASSPGQGNTIYF. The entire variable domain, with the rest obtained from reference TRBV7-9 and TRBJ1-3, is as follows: DTGVSQNPRHKITKRGQNVTFRCDPISEHNRLYWYRQTLGQGPEFLTYFQNEAQLEKSRLLSDRFSAERPKGSFSTLEIQRTEQGDSAMYLCASSPGQGNTIYFGEGSWLTVV.